The present T cell receptor (beta chain) was sequenced within a study of shared clonotypes between healthy human individuals. Study-wide context: Samples came from a couple of female and three male donors aged 18 to 49. The study used three CD4 naive, three CD4 memory, two CD8 naive and one CD8 memory plate per donor. The study's findings and limits: Against clonotypes common to all four donors, non-shared ones had lower generation probabilities.

The assay used deep level. Libraries were prepared by immunoSEQ multiplex PCR; TCRdb keeps only in-frame clonotypes and omits some of them. This table has 2 million or so clones, 85% to 95% appearing once. Remarks on this clone: The target antigen is unknown. Other DNA sequences in the sample encode the same CDR3.

V was shortened by 0 bases and J by 1 base, with 6 bases between the two germline ends. CDR3 length: 14 residues. In germline, CDR1 is LNHNV, CDR2 YYDKDF (reference sequence). This TCR derives from a man aged 18 to 29 in good health. Sample: naive CD4+ T cells sorted from blood. Subset denoted: CD45RA+ positively selected. V and J are TRBV15 and TRBJ2-5; D remains unclear. CDR3 DNA sequence: TGTGCCACCAGCAGAGATCGTTTCCAAGAGACCCAGTACTTC. As protein: CATSRDRFQETQYF.